The clone carrying this T cell receptor beta chain appeared once. The data were taken from a study of blood T cell repertoires in COVID-19. At the level of the study: The analysed material was cDNA or gDNA that came from T cells, B-cell-depleted T cells, or PBMCs.

CDR1 and CDR2 (germline): LGHDT, YNNKEL (reference sequence). The CDR3 sequence is 15 residues long. V lost 3 bases and J lost 6; bases outside the gene matches: 4. Clones were read by immunoSEQ multiplex PCR, and TCRdb kept only the in-frame ones, dropping some. This sample carries approximately 100,000 clones, 75% to 90% of them seen once, and the ten largest clones take approximately 13%. The chain combines TRBV3-1 (or the pseudogene TRBV3-2) with TRBJ2-2; 10 bases align to TRBD1. Material: peripheral blood. The TCR sequence derives from a human donor in a cohort sampled during active or convalescent COVID-19. The CDR3 coding sequence is TGTGCCAGCAGCCAGGGACAGGGGTCCGCCGGGGAGCTGTTTTTT. This gives the protein CASSQGQGSAGELFF.